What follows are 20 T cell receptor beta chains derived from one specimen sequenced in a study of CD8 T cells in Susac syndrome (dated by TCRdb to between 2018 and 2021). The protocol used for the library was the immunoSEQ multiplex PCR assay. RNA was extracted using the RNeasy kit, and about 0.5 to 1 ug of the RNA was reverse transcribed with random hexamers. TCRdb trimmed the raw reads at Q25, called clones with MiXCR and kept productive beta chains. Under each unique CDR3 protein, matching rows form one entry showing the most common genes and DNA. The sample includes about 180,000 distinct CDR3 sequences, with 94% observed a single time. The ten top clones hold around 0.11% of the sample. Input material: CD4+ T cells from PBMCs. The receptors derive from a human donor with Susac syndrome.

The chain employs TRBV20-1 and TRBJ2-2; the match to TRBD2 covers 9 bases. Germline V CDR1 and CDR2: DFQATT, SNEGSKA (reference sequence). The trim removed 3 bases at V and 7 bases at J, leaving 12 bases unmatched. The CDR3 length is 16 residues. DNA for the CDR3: TGCAGTGCTAGGGCGCCAGGCGGGGGGGCCAGCGGGGAGCTGTTTTTT. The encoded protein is CSARAPGGGASGELFF.

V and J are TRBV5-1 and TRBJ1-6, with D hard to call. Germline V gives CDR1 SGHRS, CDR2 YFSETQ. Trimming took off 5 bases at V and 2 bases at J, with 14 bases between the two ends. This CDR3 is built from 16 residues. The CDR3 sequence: CASSRGSGTYNSPLHF. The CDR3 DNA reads TGCGCCAGCAGTCGGGGAAGTGGCACCTATAATTCACCCCTCCACTTT. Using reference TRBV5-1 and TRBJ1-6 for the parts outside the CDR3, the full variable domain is KAGVTQTPRYLIKTRGQQVTLSCSPISGHRSVSWYQQTPGQGLQFLFEYFSETQRNKGNFPGRFSGRQFSNSRSEMNVSTLELGDSALYLCASSRGSGTYNSPLHFGNGTRLTVT.

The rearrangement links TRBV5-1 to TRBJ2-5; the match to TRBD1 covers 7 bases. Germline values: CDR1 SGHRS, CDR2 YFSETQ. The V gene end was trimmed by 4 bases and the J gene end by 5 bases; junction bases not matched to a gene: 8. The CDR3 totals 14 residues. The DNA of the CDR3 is TGCGCCAGCAGCAAGGGACAGCTTCTCGAGACCCAGTACTTC. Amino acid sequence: CASSKGQLLETQYF.

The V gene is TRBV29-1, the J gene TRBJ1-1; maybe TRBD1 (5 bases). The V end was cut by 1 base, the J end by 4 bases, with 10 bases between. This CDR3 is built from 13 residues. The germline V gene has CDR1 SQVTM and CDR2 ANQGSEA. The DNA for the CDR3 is TGCAGCGTTGAAGCGGGGCAGGGCACTGAAGCTTTCTTT. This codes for CSVEAGQGTEAFF.

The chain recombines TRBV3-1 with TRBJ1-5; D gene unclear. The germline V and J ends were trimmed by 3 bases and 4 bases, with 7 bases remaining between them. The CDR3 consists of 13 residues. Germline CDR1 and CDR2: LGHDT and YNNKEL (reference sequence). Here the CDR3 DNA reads TGTGCCAGCAGCCAGCAAATTAATCAGCCCCAGCATTTT. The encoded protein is CASSQQINQPQHF.

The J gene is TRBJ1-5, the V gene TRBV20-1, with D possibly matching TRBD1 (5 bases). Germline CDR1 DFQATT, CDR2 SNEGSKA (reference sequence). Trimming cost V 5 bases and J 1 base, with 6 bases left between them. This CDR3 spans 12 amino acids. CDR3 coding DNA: TGCAGTGCTGGACAAAGCAATCAGCCCCAGCATTTT. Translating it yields CSAGQSNQPQHF.

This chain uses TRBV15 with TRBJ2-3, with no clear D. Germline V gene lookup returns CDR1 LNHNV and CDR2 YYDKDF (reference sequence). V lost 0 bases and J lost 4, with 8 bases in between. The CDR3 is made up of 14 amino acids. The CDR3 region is CATSRDLRSDTQYF. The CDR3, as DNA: TGTGCCACCAGCAGAGACCTTAGGTCAGATACGCAGTATTTT.

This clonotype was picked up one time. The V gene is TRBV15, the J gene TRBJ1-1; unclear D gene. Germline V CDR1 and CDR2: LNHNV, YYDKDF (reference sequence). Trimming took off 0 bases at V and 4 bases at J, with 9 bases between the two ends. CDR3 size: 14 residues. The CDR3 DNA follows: TGTGCCACCAGCAGAGATCTCCTAGGCACTGAAGCTTTCTTT. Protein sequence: CATSRDLLGTEAFF.

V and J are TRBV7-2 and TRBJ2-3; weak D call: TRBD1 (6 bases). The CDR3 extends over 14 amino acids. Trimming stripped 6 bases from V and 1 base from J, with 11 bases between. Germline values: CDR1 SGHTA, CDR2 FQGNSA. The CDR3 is CASSSGQRTDTQYF. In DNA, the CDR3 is TGTGCCAGCAGTTCAGGACAGCGCACAGATACGCAGTATTTT.

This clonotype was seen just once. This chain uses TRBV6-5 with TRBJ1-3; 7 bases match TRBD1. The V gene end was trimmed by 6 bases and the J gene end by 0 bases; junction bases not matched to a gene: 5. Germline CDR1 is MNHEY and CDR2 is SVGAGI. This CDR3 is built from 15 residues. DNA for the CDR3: TGTGCCAGCAGGGGGACAGATCTCTCTGGAAACACCATATATTTT. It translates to CASRGTDLSGNTIYF.

This CDR3 is CASSSGERGEAFF. The CDR3 region has the DNA TGCGCCAGCAGCTCAGGGGAGCGTGGTGAAGCTTTCTTT. The J gene is TRBJ1-1, the V gene TRBV5-1; TRBD1 might be the D (6 bases). Germline V lookup: CDR1 SGHRS, CDR2 YFSETQ. Between the trimmed V and J ends, which lost 3 bases and 7 bases, there was a span of 13 bases. The CDR3 is made up of 13 amino acids.

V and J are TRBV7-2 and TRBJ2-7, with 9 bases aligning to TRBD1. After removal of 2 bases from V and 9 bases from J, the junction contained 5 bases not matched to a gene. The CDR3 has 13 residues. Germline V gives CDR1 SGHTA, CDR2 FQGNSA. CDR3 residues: CASSLTGQGWQYF. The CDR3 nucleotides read TGTGCCAGCAGCTTAACCGGACAGGGGTGGCAGTACTTC.

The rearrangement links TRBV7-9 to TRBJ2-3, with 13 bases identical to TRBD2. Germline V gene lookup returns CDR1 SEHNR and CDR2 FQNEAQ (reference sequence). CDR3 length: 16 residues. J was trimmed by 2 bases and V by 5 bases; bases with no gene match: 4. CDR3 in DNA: TGTGCCAGCAGCCAGACTAGCGGGGGGCCCACAGATACGCAGTATTTT. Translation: CASSQTSGGPTDTQYF.

For the CDR3, the DNA is TGCAGCGTCCCTAATACTAGCGGGGGGGCTGATGAGCAGTTCTTC. This codes for CSVPNTSGGADEQFF. J is TRBJ2-1 and V is TRBV29-1, with 13 bases aligning to TRBD2. Germline CDR1 SQVTM, CDR2 ANQGSEA. Trimming took 6 bases from V and 8 from J; bases not matched to a gene: 10. This CDR3 region has 15 residues.

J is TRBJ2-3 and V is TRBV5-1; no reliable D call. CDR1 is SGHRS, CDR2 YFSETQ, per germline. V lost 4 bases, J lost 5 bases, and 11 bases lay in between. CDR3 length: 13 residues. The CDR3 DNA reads TGCGCCAGCAGCCCGGTCGTAGGAGATACGCAGTATTTT. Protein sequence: CASSPVVGDTQYF.

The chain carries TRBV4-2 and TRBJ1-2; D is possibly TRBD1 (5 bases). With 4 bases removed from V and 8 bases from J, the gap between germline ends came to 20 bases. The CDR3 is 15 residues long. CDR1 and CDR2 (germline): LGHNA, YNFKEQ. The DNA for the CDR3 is TGTGCCAGCAGCCGCGACGAAGGCGGGGACGGCGGCTACACCTTC. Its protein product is CASSRDEGGDGGYTF.

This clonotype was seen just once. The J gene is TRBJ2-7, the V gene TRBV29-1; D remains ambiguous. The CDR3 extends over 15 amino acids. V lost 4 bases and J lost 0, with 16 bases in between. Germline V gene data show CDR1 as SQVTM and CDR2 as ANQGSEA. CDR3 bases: TGCAGCGTTGCCGGATGGGCCCAGAGCTCCTACGAGCAGTACTTC. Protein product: CSVAGWAQSSYEQYF.

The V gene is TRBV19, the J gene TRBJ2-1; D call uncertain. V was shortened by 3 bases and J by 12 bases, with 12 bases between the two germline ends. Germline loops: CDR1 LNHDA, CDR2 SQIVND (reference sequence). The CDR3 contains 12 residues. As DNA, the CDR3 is TGTGCCAGTAGTATTTTAGAGGCGCCGCAGTTCTTC. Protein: CASSILEAPQFF.

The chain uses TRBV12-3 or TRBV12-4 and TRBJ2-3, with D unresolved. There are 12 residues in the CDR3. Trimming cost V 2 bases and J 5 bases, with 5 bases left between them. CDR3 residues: CASSLRLDTQYF. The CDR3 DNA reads TGTGCCAGCAGTTTAAGGTTAGATACGCAGTATTTT.

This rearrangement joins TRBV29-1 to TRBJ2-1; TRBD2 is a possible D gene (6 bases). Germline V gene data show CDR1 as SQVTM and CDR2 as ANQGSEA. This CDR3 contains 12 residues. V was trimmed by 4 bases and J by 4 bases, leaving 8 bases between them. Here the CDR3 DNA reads TGCAGCGTTGTGGGGACTTACAATGAGCAGTTCTTC. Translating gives CSVVGTYNEQFF.